A selection of T cell receptor beta chains follows, all from one sample in a study of blood T cell repertoires in COVID-19. TCRdb's copy holds only in-frame clones and misses some; the assay was immunoSEQ multiplex PCR. Found here are roughly 260,000 clones, about 88% of them singletons; the top ten hold roughly 4%. The sample consisted of peripheral blood. These receptors originate from a man aged 55-75 years who had recovered from COVID-19. Each CDR3 is given with its conserved first and last residue. The D gene is left open where the match is weak. For some rows the clone size is stated as once, few or many, or as a class when expanded; others skip it.

>TRBV18|TRBJ2-1|.|TRBD2|16
TGTGCCAGCTCACCAGGGGGACTAGCGGGGGTCAATGAGCAGTTCTTC
CASSPGGLAGVNEQFF
>TRBV6-6|TRBJ2-1|once|.|13
TGTGCCAGCGCTGGGGAGTCCTACAATGAGCAGTTCTTC
CASAGESYNEQFF
>TRBV2|TRBJ2-5|.|.|13
TGTGCCAGCAGTGAACGGTTTTCAGAGACCCAGTACTTC
CASSERFSETQYF
>TRBV7-2|TRBJ2-1|.|.|13
TGTGCCAGCAGCACCTATGGAGGCAATGAGCAGTTCTTC
CASSTYGGNEQFF
>TRBV20-1|TRBJ2-7|once|TRBD2|14
TGCAGTGCTAGTGGACTAGCGGGGGGTTACGAGCAGTACTTC
CSASGLAGGYEQYF
>TRBV9|TRBJ1-2|.|.|14
TGTGCCAGCAGCGTAGGTGGCAGTAATTATGGCTACACCTTC
CASSVGGSNYGYTF
>TRBV9|TRBJ1-1|.|.|10
TGTGCCAGCAGCCCTACTGAAGCTTTCTTT
CASSPTEAFF
>TRBV27|TRBJ2-2|.|.|15
TGTGCCAGCAGGCCAGGGAGGCGGAACACCGGGGAGCTGTTTTTT
CASRPGRRNTGELFF
>TRBV2|TRBJ2-3|.|TRBD2|15
TGTGCCAACATAATAGCGGGGTCCGGCACAGATACGCAGTATTTT
CANIIAGSGTDTQYF
>TRBV18|TRBJ2-1|.|.|14
TGTGCCAGCTCACCAGCCAGCTCCTACAATGAGCAGTTCTTC
CASSPASSYNEQFF
>TRBV12-3/TRBV12-4|TRBJ1-4|.|.|13
TGTGCCAGCAGAATGGGGGGGGCCATGGGACTGTTTTTT
CASRMGGAMGLFF
>TRBV2|TRBJ2-3|.|TRBD1|15
TGTGCCAGCAGGACAGGGGGTCTTTACACAGATACGCAGTATTTT
CASRTGGLYTDTQYF
>TRBV2|TRBJ1-4|once|.|14
TGTGCCAGCAGCGATTGGGGCGCCTTGGGAAAACTGTTTTTT
CASSDWGALGKLFF
>TRBV18|TRBJ2-7|once|TRBD2|19
TGTGCCAGCTCATTACGGACCGGGACTAGCGGGGGGTACTCCTACGAGCAGTACTTC
CASSLRTGTSGGYSYEQYF
>TRBV4-2|TRBJ2-7|.|TRBD1|18
TGTGCCAGCAGCCAAGGGTGGTTCGGGGACAGCTCAACCTACGAGCAGTACTTC
CASSQGWFGDSSTYEQYF
>TRBV5-5|TRBJ1-5|.|.|15
TGTGCCAGCAGCTACCAGCCGGGGGGCAATCAGCCCCAGCATTTT
CASSYQPGGNQPQHF
>TRBV11-2|TRBJ2-7|.|.|15
TGTGCCAGCAGCTTTCCACCCCCTACTCCCTACGAGCAGTACTTC
CASSFPPPTPYEQYF
>TRBV6-5|TRBJ1-2|.|.|14
TGTGCCAGCAGGAACACGCAGGGAAACTATGGCTACACCTTC
CASRNTQGNYGYTF
>TRBV27|TRBJ2-1|.|TRBD1|18
TGTGCCAGCAGTTTATTCCGACCGACAGGGATTATAAGCAATGAGCAGTTCTTC
CASSLFRPTGIISNEQFF
>TRBV5-6|TRBJ2-7|.|.|14
TGTGCCAGCAGCTTGGGGGCGCGCGGCGGGGAGCAGTACTTC
CASSLGARGGEQYF
>TRBV5-4|TRBJ1-2|.|.|14
TGTGCCAGCAGCTTGGAACAGCTTAACTATGGCTACACCTTC
CASSLEQLNYGYTF
>TRBV3-1/TRBV3-2|TRBJ1-3|.|.|16
TGTGCCAGCAGCCAAGGACTGGTTTCCTCTGGAAACACCATATATTTT
CASSQGLVSSGNTIYF
>TRBV7-2|TRBJ2-7|.|.|15
TGTGCCAGCAGCCTGGGAAGGACAGTCGTCTACGAGCAGTACTTC
CASSLGRTVVYEQYF
>TRBV2|TRBJ2-5|.|TRBD2|15
TGTGCCAGCAGTGAAGTTAGCGGGGGACCGGAGACCCAGTACTTC
CASSEVSGGPETQYF
>TRBV19|TRBJ2-3|.|.|12
TGTGCCAGTAGCCCTGGCACAGATACGCAGTATTTT
CASSPGTDTQYF
>TRBV19|TRBJ2-5|.|TRBD2|16
TGTGCCAGTAGTATGTCCAGAATGAGCGGGGAAGAGACCCAGTACTTC
CASSMSRMSGEETQYF
>TRBV7-9|TRBJ2-3|once|TRBD1|16
TGTGCCAGCAGCTTATTGGGCAGGGGGACCACAGATACGCAGTATTTT
CASSLLGRGTTDTQYF
>TRBV29-1|TRBJ2-7|.|TRBD1|13
TGCAGCGTAGAGGGACAGGGTAAAGGAGAGCAGTACTTC
CSVEGQGKGEQYF
>TRBV3-1/TRBV3-2|TRBJ1-5|.|.|15
TGTGCCAGCCCAGGGAACCCACAAAGCGTAGTGCCCCAGCATTTT
CASPGNPQSVVPQHF